The entry that follows covers one T cell receptor beta chain sequence. This clonotype was counted ten times or more. What this receptor recognizes is not known. Base qualities were left out, and no much larger clone turns up one base away. This record comes from a study of immune heterogeneity within non-small cell lung tumors listed by TCRdb under 2018. Broadly, across the study: By histology, the tumors were several squamous cell carcinomas, about ten non-squamous carcinomas and 1 tumor not otherwise specified. The study combined whole-exome sequencing, RNA-seq and TCR beta repertoire sequencing of multiple spatially distinct regions from each NSCLC tumor to examine intratumoral immune heterogeneity. TCR repertoires were analyzed from approximately 60 tumor loci of about 15 patients, while transcriptome data covered only 35 to 45 loci from some 11 patients. For mutant peptides 8 to 11 amino acids long, netMHCpan-3.0 predicted neoantigen binding to the HLA alleles of each patient. The research as a whole found: High-frequency TCR beta clonotypes were largely distinct between individual patients. Within a given patient, the same dominant CDR3B clonotypes showed up repeatedly across loci, although different tumor locations also carried unique high-frequency clones. A moderate positive correlation (R approximately 0.36), which was statistically significant, linked local T-cell repertoire clonality to local tumor mutational burden.

The TCR beta CDR3 region was amplified with a multiplex PCR system, in which a first round of approximately 11 cycles was run using 32 V-gene forward and 13 J-gene reverse primers. First-round PCR used a QIAGEN Multiplex PCR Kit, and primer sequences were filed in Chinese patent CN105087789A. Illumina universal primers were attached in a second round of PCR run with the Phusion High-Fidelity PCR Kit. The TCR libraries underwent paired-end sequencing with a read length of 151 bp on the Illumina HiSeq X Ten platform. The study's own analysis went as follows. Cutadapt removed reads without multiplex PCR primers, PEAR merged read pairs, and MiXCR with default settings called CDR3 regions. Repertoire diversity used Shannon entropy, and clonality was computed as one minus Shannon entropy divided by ln of productive unique sequence count. Dominant or high-frequency T-cell clones were defined as clonotypes at frequencies of at least 0.5%. The public reads were reanalyzed by TCRdb: fastp trimming at Q25, MiXCR alignment, in-frame beta chains only. Rows with one shared CDR3 protein collapse into an entry with the most common genes and DNA. The V and J calls shown here were made by TCRdb, not taken from the authors' results. This sample has 12,000 to 15,000 distinct CDR3 sequences in its table, and over 25% of those were observed once. The ten largest clonotypes hold approximately 14% of the sample.

For the TCR template, genomic DNA was extracted from bulk tumor tissue, and approximately 600 ng of gDNA was amplified for each sample. During surgery, multiple biopsies were taken from each primary tumor, with sampling sites spaced as far apart as possible within the tumor mass. The study cohort was described as untreated, and the patients were newly diagnosed NSCLC cases having curative surgery. Donors were some 15 newly diagnosed non-small cell lung cancer patients undergoing surgery with curative intent. Two independent pathologists examined the resected tumor masses. Only DNA and RNA samples of high quality went on to sequencing. Sequencing was done on a sample of lung tumor tissue. This clonotype originated in a woman in her fifties or sixties with non-small cell lung cancer.

The CDR3 is CASSSGRRDEQFF. Read as DNA, the sequence is TGTGCCAGCAGCTCCGGCCGGCGCGATGAGCAGTTCTTC. The chain couples TRBV9 to TRBJ2-1, with no reliable assignment of the D segment. Sequences SGDLS (CDR1) and YYNGEE (CDR2) are obtained from the germline V gene. From the cysteine up to the phenylalanine, the CDR3 has a length of 13 residues. Of the read, only the CDR3 DNA is kept; its 39 bases are in frame from base 1. V drops 4 bases and J drops 8 bases, leaving 13 bases in between.